This T cell receptor (beta chain) is from a study of OX40 agonist ivuxolimab in advanced cancers. A remark on this clone: What it binds is unknown.

Only in-frame clones appear in the TCRdb table, and some are missing; sequencing was by immunoSEQ multiplex PCR. The profile shows roughly 81,000 clones, approximately 95% of them singletons. The CDR3 is made up of 16 amino acids. With V trimmed by 7 bases and J by 2 bases, 6 bases remained unmatched. Germline-derived CDR1 and CDR2 are MRHNA and SNTAGT. Study-level points and caveats: Expanded clones were, on average, more numerous in CD8+ T cells than in CD4+.

It was autoimmune disease history or systemic immunosuppression that excluded patients. The sample consisted of CD4+ or CD8+ T cells sorted from blood, taken in a trial of the OX40 agonist ivuxolimab. This receptor was obtained from an adult with an advanced solid tumor such as melanoma, head and neck, liver or kidney cancer. This chain joins TRBV6-4 and TRBJ1-4, with 11 nucleotides matching TRBD1. CDR3 residues: CASTRGQGATNEKLFF. The CDR3, as DNA: TGTGCCAGCACTCGCGGACAGGGGGCTACTAATGAAAAACTGTTTTTT.